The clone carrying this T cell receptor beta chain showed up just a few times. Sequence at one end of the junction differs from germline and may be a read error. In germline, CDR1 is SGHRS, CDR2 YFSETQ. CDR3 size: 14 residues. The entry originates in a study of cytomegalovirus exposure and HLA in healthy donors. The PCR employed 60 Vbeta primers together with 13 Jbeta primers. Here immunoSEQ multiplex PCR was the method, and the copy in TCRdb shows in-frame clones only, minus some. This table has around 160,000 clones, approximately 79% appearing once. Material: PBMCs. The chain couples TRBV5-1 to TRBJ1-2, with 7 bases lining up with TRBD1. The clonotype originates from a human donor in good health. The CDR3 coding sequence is TGCGCCAGCAGCCCAGGGGGGACCCTCTATGGCTACCCCTTC. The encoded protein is CASSPGGTLYGYPF.